Listed here is a single TCR beta chain. Its antigen is as yet unknown. This entry is derived from a study of a mutant IDH1 vaccine in newly diagnosed glioma. Per the germline V gene, CDR1 is LNHDA and CDR2 is SQIVND (reference sequence). J lost 0 bases, V lost 6 bases, and 6 bases had no gene match. This CDR3 spans 16 amino acids. Using immunoSEQ multiplex PCR, the repertoire was profiled, and TCRdb retains in-frame clones only, with some absent. The table lists tens of thousands of clones, 70% of them singletons, with 8% to 13% in the top ten. Time point defined: week 11, during vaccination. Doses consisted of 300 ug of mutant IDH1 20-mer peptide each, paired with topical imiquimod.

This receptor was taken from a man between 18 and 35 years old with glioma. Some clones in this sample may be carry-over from other donors' samples. This specimen consisted of peripheral blood mononuclear cells (PBMCs), obtained from a glioma patient whose treatment included an IDH1 peptide vaccine. The gene calls are TRBV19 and TRBJ2-2, with TRBD2 matching 8 bases. The DNA of the CDR3 is TGTGCCAGTAGCCGACTAGCGTCCCCGAACACCGGGGAGCTGTTTTTT. This codes for CASSRLASPNTGELFF. Supplemented by reference TRBV19 and TRBJ2-2, the full variable domain reads DGGITQSPKYLFRKEGQNVTLSCEQNLNHDAMYWYRQDPGQGLRLIYYSQIVNDFQKGDIAEGYSVSREKKESFPLTVTSAQKNPTAFYLCASSRLASPNTGELFFGEGSRLTVL.